Shown below are 20 T cell receptor beta chains from a single sample sequenced in a study of blood T cell repertoires in COVID-19. Sequenced by immunoSEQ multiplex PCR; TCRdb stores in-frame clones only, minus some. The sample contains 200,000 or so clones, about 90% of which appear only once. Sequencing was carried out using peripheral blood. These TCRs come from a woman aged 45-65 years with acute or convalescent COVID-19.

The V gene is TRBV18, the J gene TRBJ2-1, with no clear D. The CDR3 has 15 amino acids. CDR1 is KGHSH, CDR2 LQKENI, per germline. V lost 3 bases, J lost 4 bases, and 13 bases lay in between. The CDR3 region has the DNA TGTGCCAGCTCACCCTTAGGTTACGGGTACAATGAGCAGTTCTTC. Translated, it gives CASSPLGYGYNEQFF.

The rearrangement links TRBV29-1 to TRBJ1-2; possibly TRBD1 for D (6 bases). The CDR3 loop spans 13 amino acids. Germline V gives CDR1 SQVTM, CDR2 ANQGSEA. V was trimmed by 6 bases and J by 10 bases, leaving 21 bases between them. The CDR3 spells CSVLGGGSLVYTF. The CDR3 DNA sequence: TGCAGCGTCCTGGGGGGGGGCAGTCTAGTCTACACCTTC.

This clone turned up a few times. The DNA for the CDR3 is TGCAGCGTTGAAGATCGGCGGTTAGCGCGTAGCACAGATACGCAGTATTTT. Encoded protein: CSVEDRRLARSTDTQYF. The J gene is TRBJ2-3, the V gene TRBV29-1, with D tentatively TRBD2 (5 bases). The V end was cut by 0 bases, the J end by 0 bases, with 16 bases between. The CDR3 extends over 17 amino acids. Germline CDR1 is SQVTM and CDR2 is ANQGSEA.

The V call is TRBV7-2, the J call TRBJ2-5; 10 nucleotides align to TRBD2. With 5 bases clipped from V and 2 bases from J, the junction kept 2 bases outside the gene matches. Germline V gene data show CDR1 as SGHTA and CDR2 as FQGNSA. The CDR3 runs 14 residues. The CDR3 here is CASSLSGGQETQYF. Written as DNA, the CDR3 is TGTGCCAGCAGCCTTAGCGGGGGGCAAGAGACCCAGTACTTC.

This clone was recorded once. This chain links TRBV6-5 with TRBJ2-1; 7 bases align to TRBD2. Germline assignment: CDR1 MNHEY and CDR2 SVGAGI. The CDR3 runs 15 residues. After removal of 5 bases from V and 6 bases from J, the junction contained 10 bases not matched to a gene. The CDR3 sequence is CASSPPGLLFNEQFF. The CDR3, as DNA: TGTGCCAGCAGTCCCCCGGGACTACTTTTCAATGAGCAGTTCTTC.

The gene calls are TRBV30 and TRBJ1-3; no reliable D call. This CDR3 region has 15 residues. V was trimmed by 2 bases and J by 0 bases, leaving 11 bases between them. Looked up from germline, CDR1 is GTSNPN and CDR2 is SVGIG (reference sequence). CDR3 sequence: CAWSRFQASGNTIYF. In DNA, the CDR3 is TGTGCCTGGAGTCGCTTTCAAGCCTCTGGAAACACCATATATTTT.

CDR3 protein: CASSSRLAGHTQYF. The CDR3, as DNA: TGTGCCAGCAGCTCTCGACTAGCGGGGCACACCCAGTACTTC. The chain couples TRBV11-1 to TRBJ2-5; 11 bases match TRBD2. From germline, CDR1 is SGHAT and CDR2 FQDESV (reference sequence). The CDR3 totals 14 residues. The trim removed 4 bases at V and 8 bases at J, leaving 6 bases unmatched.

The V gene is TRBV7-2, the J gene TRBJ2-7, with D possibly matching TRBD2 (6 bases). Trimming removed 1 base from V and 4 bases from J, with 14 bases in between. The CDR3 is 15 residues long. Per germline, CDR1 SGHTA and CDR2 FQGNSA. The CDR3 DNA follows: TGTGCCAGCAGCTTAGGGAGGGGCAGTCAATACGAGCAGTACTTC. Its translation: CASSLGRGSQYEQYF.

The rearrangement joins TRBV11-3 to TRBJ1-3; 7 bases are shared with TRBD1. Germline V gives CDR1 SGHNT, CDR2 YENEEA. Germline trimming cut 5 bases from V and 2 bases from J; bases unmatched to any gene: 12. The CDR3 covers 17 residues. The CDR3 DNA reads TGTGCCAGCAGCGCAACTGCAGGGGGTAATCCTGGAAACACCATATATTTT. It yields the protein CASSATAGGNPGNTIYF.

The J gene is TRBJ1-2, the V gene TRBV7-8; 9 positions agree with TRBD1. The CDR3 totals 18 residues. The germline V gene has CDR1 SGHVS and CDR2 FQNEAQ. Trimming removed 5 bases from V and 4 bases from J; junction bases left unmatched: 17. CDR3 sequence: CASSQEAGQGTRGYGYTF. The CDR3 DNA follows: TGTGCCAGCAGCCAAGAGGCGGGACAGGGTACCAGGGGCTATGGCTACACCTTC. Variable domain in full (rest from reference TRBV7-8 and TRBJ1-2): GAGVSQSPRYKVAKRGQDVALRCDPISGHVSLFWYQQALGQGPEFLTYFQNEAQLDKSGLPSDRFFAERPEGSVSTLKIQRTQQEDSAVYLCASSQEAGQGTRGYGYTFGSGTRLTVV.

The chain has TRBV18 and TRBJ1-2; TRBD1 matches at 9 bases. Germline V CDR1 and CDR2: KGHSH, LQKENI. The V segment lost 3 bases and the J segment 8 bases; nucleotides outside the gene matches: 4. The CDR3 has 13 amino acids. This CDR3 reads CASSPRQGEGYTF. For the CDR3, the DNA is TGTGCCAGCTCACCTAGACAGGGGGAAGGCTACACCTTC.

The chain links TRBV11-2 to TRBJ2-1, with 16 bases that match TRBD2. The germline V gene has CDR1 SGHAT and CDR2 FQNNGV. The CDR3 is 17 residues long. The V and J ends lost 5 bases and 2 bases, in that order; junction bases with no gene match: 3. The DNA of the CDR3 is TGTGCCAGCAGCCTGGGGACTAGCGGGGGGGCCTACAATGAGCAGTTCTTC. Translated, it gives CASSLGTSGGAYNEQFF.

The chain links TRBV6-5 to TRBJ1-2, with D unresolved. There are 15 residues in the CDR3. The V gene lost 7 bases and the J gene lost 1 base, with 16 bases spanning the gap. The germline V gene has CDR1 MNHEY and CDR2 SVGAGI. The DNA of the CDR3 is TGTGCCAGCAAAGAAGGATACAGCCGTAACTATGGCTACACCTTC. Protein sequence: CASKEGYSRNYGYTF.

The V gene is TRBV11-3, the J gene TRBJ2-7; D is uncertain. V was pared by 3 bases and J by 6 bases, with 18 bases between. CDR1 is SGHNT, CDR2 YENEEA, per germline. The CDR3 contains 15 residues. The CDR3 reads CASSFYSGAASEQYF. In DNA, the CDR3 is TGTGCCAGCAGCTTTTACTCTGGCGCGGCTTCCGAGCAGTACTTC.

This chain links TRBV6-5 with TRBJ2-5; tentatively, D is TRBD1 (6 bases). This CDR3 spans 15 amino acids. Germline loops: CDR1 MNHEY, CDR2 SVGAGI. Deletions cut 4 bases from V and 1 base from J, with 13 bases between. Written as DNA, the CDR3 is TGTGCCAGCAGTTTGTTTCAGGGGTTCCAAGAGACCCAGTACTTC. It is translated as CASSLFQGFQETQYF.

This chain joins TRBV11-3 and TRBJ1-5; tentatively, D is TRBD1 (6 bases). The V gene lost 5 bases and the J gene lost 11 bases, with 16 bases spanning the gap. The CDR3 extends over 13 amino acids. Germline-derived CDR1 and CDR2 are SGHNT and YENEEA. The CDR3 DNA is TGTGCCAGCAGCAAGGACAGCCTCTGGACCCAGCATTTT. Residues: CASSKDSLWTQHF.

This chain connects TRBV7-2 to TRBJ2-1, with TRBD1 matching 10 bases. In germline, CDR1 is SGHTA, CDR2 FQGNSA. CDR3 length: 14 amino acids. The J segment lost 10 bases and the V segment lost 5 bases, leaving 8 bases of the junction unmatched. The CDR3 DNA sequence: TGTGCCAGCAGCATCCGGGACAGGGGTTGGGAGCAGTTCTTC. It specifies CASSIRDRGWEQFF.

The J gene is TRBJ1-2, the V gene TRBV4-3; D not resolved. Germline V CDR1 and CDR2: LGHNA, YSLEER. V was pared by 0 bases and J by 2 bases, with 7 bases between. The CDR3 runs to 14 residues. In nucleotides, the CDR3 is TGCGCCAGCAGCCAAGATCCCTCCAACTATGGCTACACCTTC. The encoded protein is CASSQDPSNYGYTF.

This chain joins TRBV6-2 or TRBV6-3 and TRBJ2-7; TRBD1 aligns across 7 bases. Germline V gene lookup returns CDR1 MNHEY and CDR2 SVGEGT. With 6 bases clipped from V and 3 bases from J, the junction kept 11 bases outside the gene matches. The CDR3 runs to 15 residues. CDR3 loop: CASSPDRVRNYEQYF. The DNA of the CDR3 is TGTGCCAGCAGCCCCGACAGGGTTAGAAACTACGAGCAGTACTTC.

The rearrangement uses TRBV5-6 and TRBJ1-1, with a possible D match to TRBD1 (5 bases). The germline CDR1 and CDR2 sequences are SGHDT and YYEEEE. Between the trimmed V and J ends, which lost 7 bases and 4 bases, there was a span of 14 bases. The CDR3 extends over 13 amino acids. The CDR3 region has the DNA TGTGCCAGCGGTTCCGCGGGGACCACTGAAGCTTTCTTT. Protein product: CASGSAGTTEAFF.